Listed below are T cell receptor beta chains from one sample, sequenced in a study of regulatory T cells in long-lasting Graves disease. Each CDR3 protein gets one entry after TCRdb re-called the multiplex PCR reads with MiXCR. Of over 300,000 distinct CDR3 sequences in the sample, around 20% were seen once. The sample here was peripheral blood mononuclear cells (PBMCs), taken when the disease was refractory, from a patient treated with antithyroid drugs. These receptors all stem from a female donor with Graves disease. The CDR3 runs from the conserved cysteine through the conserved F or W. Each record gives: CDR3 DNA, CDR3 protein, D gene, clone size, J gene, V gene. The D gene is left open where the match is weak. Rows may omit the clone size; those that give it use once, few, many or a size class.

CDR3nt: TGTGCCAGCAGCCAAGCAGGGCAGACTTCTGGAAACACCATATATTTT; CDR3aa: CASSQAGQTSGNTIYF; d_gene: .; abundance: .; j_gene: TRBJ1-3; v_gene: TRBV4-2
CDR3nt: TGTGCCAGCTCGAGCCAGTGGGCCACTGAAGCTTTCTTT; CDR3aa: CASSSQWATEAFF; d_gene: .; abundance: .; j_gene: TRBJ1-1; v_gene: TRBV18
CDR3nt: TGTGCCAGCAGCTCTATAAGGAGTTTTGACACTGAAGCTTTCTTT; CDR3aa: CASSSIRSFDTEAFF; d_gene: .; abundance: .; j_gene: TRBJ1-1; v_gene: TRBV11-2
CDR3nt: TGCGCCAGCAGCCACGTGGTCAGGGGGCAAAGCAATCAGCCCCAGCATTTT; CDR3aa: CASSHVVRGQSNQPQHF; d_gene: TRBD1; abundance: .; j_gene: TRBJ1-5; v_gene: TRBV4-1
CDR3nt: TGTGCCAGCAGTGAAGGGCCGGGACATCACGAAAAACTGTTTTTT; CDR3aa: CASSEGPGHHEKLFF; d_gene: .; abundance: many; j_gene: TRBJ1-4; v_gene: TRBV2
CDR3nt: TGTGCCAGCAGCTTAAGTCCGTTCGGGACAGGGGGGAACACTGAAGCTTTCTTT; CDR3aa: CASSLSPFGTGGNTEAFF; d_gene: TRBD1; abundance: .; j_gene: TRBJ1-1; v_gene: TRBV7-9
CDR3nt: TGTGCCAGCAGCTTGGGACTAGCGGGAGGCCCCTCCTACAATGAGCAGTTCTTC; CDR3aa: CASSLGLAGGPSYNEQFF; d_gene: TRBD2; abundance: .; j_gene: TRBJ2-1; v_gene: TRBV7-3
CDR3nt: TGCAGCGCCCGGGGGGGGCTTGGGAACACTGAAGCTTTCTTT; CDR3aa: CSARGGLGNTEAFF; d_gene: .; abundance: .; j_gene: TRBJ1-1; v_gene: TRBV29-1
CDR3nt: TGCGCCAGCAGCCCCAGGGGGGACAGGGTAGTGGAGCAGTACTTC; CDR3aa: CASSPRGDRVVEQYF; d_gene: TRBD1; abundance: few; j_gene: TRBJ2-7; v_gene: TRBV10-2
CDR3nt: TGCGCCAGCAGCCACGGGGGCAGGGGACGTGGGACCCAGTACTTC; CDR3aa: CASSHGGRGRGTQYF; d_gene: .; abundance: few; j_gene: TRBJ2-5; v_gene: TRBV5-1
CDR3nt: TGTGCCAGCAGCTTGGTGCCCCGGGGGCAGCAGTACTTC; CDR3aa: CASSLVPRGQQYF; d_gene: .; abundance: .; j_gene: TRBJ2-7; v_gene: TRBV5-5
CDR3nt: TGTGCCACCAGACACACCTATAATTCACCCCTCCACTTT; CDR3aa: CATRHTYNSPLHF; d_gene: .; abundance: many; j_gene: TRBJ1-6; v_gene: TRBV6-1
CDR3nt: TGTGCCAGCAGCTTAGAAGGGATGTATGGCTACACCTTC; CDR3aa: CASSLEGMYGYTF; d_gene: .; abundance: many; j_gene: TRBJ1-2; v_gene: TRBV7-3
CDR3nt: TGTGCCAGCAGTGAAGCTGGGGTTTGGGGTCCCCATCAGCCCCAGCATTTT; CDR3aa: CASSEAGVWGPHQPQHF; d_gene: .; abundance: many; j_gene: TRBJ1-5; v_gene: TRBV6-1
CDR3nt: TGTGCCAGCAGTCGCCTTGGACAGGACGAGCAGTACTTC; CDR3aa: CASSRLGQDEQYF; d_gene: TRBD1; abundance: .; j_gene: TRBJ2-7; v_gene: TRBV6-1
CDR3nt: TGCAGCGGCCTCGGGACGAGCAATCAGCCCCAGCATTTT; CDR3aa: CSGLGTSNQPQHF; d_gene: .; abundance: .; j_gene: TRBJ1-5; v_gene: TRBV20-1
CDR3nt: TGTGCCAGCAGCTTAGCGACGTGGTGGGGGACAGGTCCTTTCTACGAGCAGTACTTC; CDR3aa: CASSLATWWGTGPFYEQYF; d_gene: TRBD1; abundance: few; j_gene: TRBJ2-7; v_gene: TRBV7-8
CDR3nt: TGTGCCAGCAGTTTATGGCGGGCGACTAGCGGGATAGCCAAAAACATTCAGTACTTC; CDR3aa: CASSLWRATSGIAKNIQYF; d_gene: TRBD2; abundance: many; j_gene: TRBJ2-4; v_gene: TRBV28
CDR3nt: TGCGCCAGCAGCCCTTCCAGGGACACTGAAGCTTTCTTT; CDR3aa: CASSPSRDTEAFF; d_gene: .; abundance: many; j_gene: TRBJ1-1; v_gene: TRBV5-1
CDR3nt: TGCAGTGCTAGCCGGACAGGGGACTATGGCTACACCTTC; CDR3aa: CSASRTGDYGYTF; d_gene: TRBD1; abundance: many; j_gene: TRBJ1-2; v_gene: TRBV20-1
CDR3nt: TGTGCCAGCAGTTTATTCGGGACAGTTGGGACTGAAGCTTTCTTT; CDR3aa: CASSLFGTVGTEAFF; d_gene: TRBD1; abundance: many; j_gene: TRBJ1-1; v_gene: TRBV27
CDR3nt: TGTGCCAGCAGCCAAAACCCGAGTCAGCCCCAGCATTTT; CDR3aa: CASSQNPSQPQHF; d_gene: .; abundance: many; j_gene: TRBJ1-5; v_gene: TRBV3-1
CDR3nt: TGTGCCAGTAGCCGCGAACAGGGGTCCAGACCTTTGGGCTACACCTTC; CDR3aa: CASSREQGSRPLGYTF; d_gene: TRBD1; abundance: few; j_gene: TRBJ1-2; v_gene: TRBV19
CDR3nt: TGTGCCAGCAGCGTAGTTGGGACAGAAATAAACACTGAAGCTTTCTTT; CDR3aa: CASSVVGTEINTEAFF; d_gene: TRBD1; abundance: many; j_gene: TRBJ1-1; v_gene: TRBV9
CDR3nt: TGTGCCAGCAGCTCGACAGGACTAGCGTCACCCCTCCACTTT; CDR3aa: CASSSTGLASPLHF; d_gene: .; abundance: .; j_gene: TRBJ1-6; v_gene: TRBV7-3
CDR3nt: TGTGCCAGCAGCCAAGACTACGAGCAGTACTTC; CDR3aa: CASSQDYEQYF; d_gene: .; abundance: many; j_gene: TRBJ2-7; v_gene: TRBV3-1